The T cell receptor beta chain under discussion was sequenced for a study of blood T cells in healthy people across ages. Total RNA amounts of at least 5.5 micrograms were extracted per sample. A second PCR, run for roughly 7 to 11 cycles, used a sample-barcoded 5' primer plus a J-beta primer mix. TCRdb re-called the 5' RACE reads through MiXCR, storing one row per CDR3 protein. The data show about 900,000 distinct CDR3 sequences, around 48% seen once. Losses at the gene ends were 2 bases for V and 6 bases for J; bases not matched to a gene: 1. The length of the CDR3 is 13 residues. Germline assignment: CDR1 LNHDA and CDR2 SQIVND (reference sequence).

This chain connects TRBV19 to TRBJ2-1; 7 bases match TRBD1. The sequenced sample was blood. The sequence was collected from a man aged 25-45 years in good health. The CDR3 DNA reads as TGTGCCAGTAGTATACCAGGGGGCAATGAGCAGTTCTTC. It is translated as CASSIPGGNEQFF.